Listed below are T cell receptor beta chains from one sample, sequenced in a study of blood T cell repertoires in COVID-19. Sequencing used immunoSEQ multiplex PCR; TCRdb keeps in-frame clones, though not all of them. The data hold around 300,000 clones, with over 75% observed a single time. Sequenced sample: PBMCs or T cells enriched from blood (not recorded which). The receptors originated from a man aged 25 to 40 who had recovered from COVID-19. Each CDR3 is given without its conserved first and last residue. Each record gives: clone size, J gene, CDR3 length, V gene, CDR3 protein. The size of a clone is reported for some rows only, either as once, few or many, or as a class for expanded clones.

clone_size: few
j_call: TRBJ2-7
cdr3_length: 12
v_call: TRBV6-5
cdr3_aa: ATLGTSGAYEQY

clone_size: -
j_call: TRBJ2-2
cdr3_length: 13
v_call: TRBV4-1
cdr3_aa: ASSKPGQVTGELF

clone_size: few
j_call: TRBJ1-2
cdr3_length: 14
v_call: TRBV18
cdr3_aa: ASSPSGYAANYGYT

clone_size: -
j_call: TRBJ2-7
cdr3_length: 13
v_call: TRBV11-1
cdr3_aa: ASSWGSGSSYEQY

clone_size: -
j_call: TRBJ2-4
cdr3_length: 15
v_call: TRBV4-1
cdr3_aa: ASSQEAGLVFENIQY

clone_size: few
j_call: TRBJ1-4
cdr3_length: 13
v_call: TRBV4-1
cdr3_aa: ASSQEGQGNEKLF

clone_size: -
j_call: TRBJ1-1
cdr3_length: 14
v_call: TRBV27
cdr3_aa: ASSLMAGGPNTEAF

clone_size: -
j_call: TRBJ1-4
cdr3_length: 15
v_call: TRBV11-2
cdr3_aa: ASSPRRQPATNEKLF

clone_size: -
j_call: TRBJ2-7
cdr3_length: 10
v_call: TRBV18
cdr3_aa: ARKYRVYEQY

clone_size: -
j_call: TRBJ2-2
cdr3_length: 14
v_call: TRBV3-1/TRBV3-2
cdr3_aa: ASSQDPGGFTGELF

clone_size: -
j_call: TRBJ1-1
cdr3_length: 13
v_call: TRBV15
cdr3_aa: ATSRANRANTEAF

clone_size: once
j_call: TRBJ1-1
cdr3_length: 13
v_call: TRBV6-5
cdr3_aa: ASRRDRLKNTEAF

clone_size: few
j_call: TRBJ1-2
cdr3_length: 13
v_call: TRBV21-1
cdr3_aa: ASSIDSPFFVGYT

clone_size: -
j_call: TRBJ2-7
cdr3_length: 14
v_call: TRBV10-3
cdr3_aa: AISYLTPDRGYEQY

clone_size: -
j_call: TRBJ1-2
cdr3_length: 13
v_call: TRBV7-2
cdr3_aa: ASSSSPRGDYGYT

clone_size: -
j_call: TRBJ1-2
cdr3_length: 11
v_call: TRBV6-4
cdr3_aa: ASSDSTGGGYT

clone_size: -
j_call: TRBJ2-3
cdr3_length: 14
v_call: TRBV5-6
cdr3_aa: ASNKVGGLGTDTQY

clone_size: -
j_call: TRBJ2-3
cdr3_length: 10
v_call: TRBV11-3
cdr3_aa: ASSSDRSTQY

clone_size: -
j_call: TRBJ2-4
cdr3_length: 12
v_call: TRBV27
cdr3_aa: ASSLQQGRNIQY

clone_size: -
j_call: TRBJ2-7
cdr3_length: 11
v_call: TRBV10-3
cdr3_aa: AIKRQGIYEQY

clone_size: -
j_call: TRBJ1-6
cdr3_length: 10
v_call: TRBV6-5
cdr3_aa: ASYTGGSPLH

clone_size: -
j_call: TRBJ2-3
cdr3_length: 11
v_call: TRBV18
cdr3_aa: ASSRTGTDTQY

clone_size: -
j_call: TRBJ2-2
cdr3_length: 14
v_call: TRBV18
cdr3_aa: ASSLSGTGQTGELF

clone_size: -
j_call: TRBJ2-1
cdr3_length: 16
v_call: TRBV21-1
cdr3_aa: ASSKGAYSVHHWNEQF

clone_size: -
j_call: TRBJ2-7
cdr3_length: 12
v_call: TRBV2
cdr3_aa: AKTDRGKYDEQY

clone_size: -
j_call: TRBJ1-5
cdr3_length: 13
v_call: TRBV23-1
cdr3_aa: ASSQSGEGCQPQH

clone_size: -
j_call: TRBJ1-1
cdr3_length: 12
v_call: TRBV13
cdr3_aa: ASSRETGGRRAF

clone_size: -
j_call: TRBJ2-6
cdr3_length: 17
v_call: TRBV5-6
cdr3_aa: ASSVKKDSRSPGANVLT

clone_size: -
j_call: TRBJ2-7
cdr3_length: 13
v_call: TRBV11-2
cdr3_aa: ASSPYRGKGYEQY